The present entry profiles one T cell receptor beta chain with its context. The table came from immunoSEQ multiplex PCR; TCRdb's copy has only in-frame clones and leaves some out. The sample lists roughly 49,000 clones, around 80% occurring once. The data were obtained in a study of blood T cell repertoires in COVID-19. Losses at the gene ends were 5 bases for V and 5 bases for J; bases not matched to a gene: 3. The CDR3 sequence is 14 residues long. Germline values: CDR1 SGHTA, CDR2 FQGTGA. This sequence joins TRBV7-3 and TRBJ2-2, with 9 bases lining up with TRBD2. The TCR sequence derives from a woman of 80 years or more with acute or convalescent COVID-19. The sequenced sample was peripheral blood. CDR3 DNA: TGTGCCAGCAGCCTAGCGGGGCAGACCGGGGAGCTGTTTTTT. It encodes CASSLAGQTGELFF.